This T cell receptor beta chain originates from a study of blood T cell repertoires in COVID-19. At the level of the study: Sample material is recorded as cDNA or gDNA derived from T cells, B-cell-depleted T cells, or PBMCs.

CDR3 length: 18 residues. V lost 1 base, J lost 1 base, and 8 bases stayed unmatched. CDR1 is MNHNS and CDR2 is SASEGT in the germline V gene. Per the authors' pipeline: The assay estimated nucleated cells by amplifying reference gene primers. Libraries were prepared by immunoSEQ multiplex PCR; TCRdb keeps only in-frame clonotypes and omits some of them. V, J and clone size derive from that table, while D and trimming were established from the DNA sequence. The sample carries about 400,000 clones, roughly 88% recorded once. The cohort comprised adults aged about 18 to 100 years residing in 20 to 30 US areas. Participant-given clinical history determined each cohort assignment.

This sequence originates from a woman between 35 and 50 years old with acute COVID-19. Sequenced sample: PBMCs or T cells enriched from blood (not recorded which). The chain uses TRBV6-1 and TRBJ1-5; the match to TRBD1 covers 9 bases. CDR3 nucleotides: TGTGCCAGCAGTGAAGTCTACAGGGGGCTTCTGAGCAATCAGCCCCAGCATTTT. Translation gives CASSEVYRGLLSNQPQHF.